The source of this TCR beta chain is a study of blood T cell repertoires in COVID-19 (dated by TCRdb to between 2020 and 2021). Regarding the study in general: The collaborator samples originated in the United States, Italy and Spain and spanned the acute and convalescent phases of COVID-19. The material from the prospective study consisted of cDNA or gDNA derived from T cells, B-cell-depleted T cells, or PBMCs. The dataset comprised deeply sampled blood TCRbeta repertoires from subjects exposed to, actively infected with, or recovered from COVID-19. A freely available public database, intended as a resource for researchers studying the immune response to SARS-CoV-2, is where the repertoires were released. Samples were obtained from the ongoing ImmuneRACE study (first 160 participants) and from 1,254 subjects provided by 6 global collaborators. Nearly every sample came with metadata listing a de-identified subject ID, COVID-19 status, age in years and sex. HLA class I and class II types, where available, came from metadata supplied by the sample provider rather than from assay-based typing.

Whole blood was collected in K2EDTA tubes by collaborating institutions according to the institutions' own protocols. For TCRbeta analysis, collaborators shipped samples in one of three forms: frozen whole blood, isolated PBMCs, or DNA extracted from either of those sample types. With respect to this clone: Its antigen remains undetermined. Qualities for individual bases were not recorded, and no much larger clone is one base off.

The germline V gene gives CDR1 as SGHRS and CDR2 as YFSETQ. The CDR3 spans 13 residues, from the cysteine through the phenylalanine. The only DNA kept is the CDR3, 39 bases in frame from the first base. The junction carries 11 bases between V and J, which are trimmed by 4 bases and 4 bases respectively. Paper-wide results and their limitations: The amount of clinical and demographic metadata varied by source and participant and was provided uncurated.

TCRbeta CDR3 regions were amplified from genomic DNA by means of the immunoSEQ Assay, a bias-controlled multiplex PCR. In the original analysis: The number of nucleated cells in each sample was estimated from the amplification of reference gene primers within the assay. To quantify the absolute abundance of each unique TCRbeta CDR3 rearrangement, sequence reads were collapsed and filtered. For each sample, productive Simpson clonality was calculated as the square root of Simpson's diversity index across productive rearrangements. What TCRdb holds here is the immuneACCESS table cut down to in-frame rearrangements. Part of the clones is not present; checked against another copy, under half of the missing clones reflect an unresolved V gene, and the others are unexplained. The DNA gave D and trimming, while V, J and clone size come from that table. The sample table contains 450,000 to 500,000 clones; only one count was recorded for 70% to 90% of them. Of the sample, about 3.2% is held by the ten largest clones.

The sample consisted of peripheral blood. The sequence links TRBV5-1 to TRBJ1-1; the D gene is unclear. The sequence derives from a human donor in a cohort sampled during active COVID-19. The CDR3 amino acid sequence is: CASSPGESTEAFF. In nucleotides, the sequence is TGCGCCAGCAGCCCGGGAGAGAGCACTGAAGCTTTCTTT.